The 18 T cell receptor beta chains given below trace back to one sample, sequenced in a study of OX40 agonist ivuxolimab in advanced cancers. Measured with immunoSEQ multiplex PCR; TCRdb has only the in-frame clones, and not every one. The sample records about 57,000 clones, approximately 87% being singletons. Sequencing used CD4+ or CD8+ T cells sorted from blood, obtained in a trial of the OX40 agonist ivuxolimab. The receptors were gathered from an adult with an advanced solid tumor such as melanoma, head and neck, liver or kidney cancer.

CDR3: CATIGTSGGDDEQFF. Written as DNA, the CDR3 is TGTGCCACGATCGGGACTAGCGGGGGGGACGATGAGCAGTTCTTC. The chain employs TRBV10-3 and TRBJ2-1; 16 bases fit TRBD2. With 10 bases clipped from V and 8 bases from J, the junction kept 8 bases outside the gene matches. Germline assignment: CDR1 ENHRY and CDR2 SYGVKD. This CDR3 spans 15 amino acids.

The V gene is TRBV5-1, the J gene TRBJ2-6, with D hard to call. V was cut by 3 bases and J by 0 bases, with 7 bases left in between. The germline CDR1 and CDR2 sequences are SGHRS and YFSETQ. CDR3 size: 15 residues. The CDR3 protein is CASSSGSSGANVLTF. DNA for the CDR3: TGCGCCAGCAGCTCCGGAAGCTCTGGGGCCAACGTCCTGACTTTC. Using reference TRBV5-1 and TRBJ2-6 for the parts outside the CDR3, the full variable domain is KAGVTQTPRYLIKTRGQQVTLSCSPISGHRSVSWYQQTPGQGLQFLFEYFSETQRNKGNFPGRFSGRQFSNSRSEMNVSTLELGDSALYLCASSSGSSGANVLTFGAGSRLTVL.

Written as DNA, the CDR3 is TGTGCCAGCGGATCCAACGAGGGGAACTATGGCTACACCTTC. This gives the protein CASGSNEGNYGYTF. V and J are TRBV25-1 and TRBJ1-2; D is perhaps TRBD1 (5 bases). Deletions cut 8 bases from V and 2 bases from J, with 15 bases between. The germline V gene has CDR1 MGHDK and CDR2 SYGVNS. The CDR3 totals 14 residues.

The chain's CDR3 is CASSSDPGWGEKLFF. The CDR3 DNA is TGCGCCAGCAGCTCGGACCCTGGCTGGGGGGAAAAACTGTTTTTT. This chain uses TRBV5-1 with TRBJ1-4; perhaps TRBD1 as D (5 bases). The CDR3 loop spans 15 amino acids. V was shortened by 3 bases and J by 8 bases, with 17 bases between the two germline ends. CDR1 and CDR2 (germline): SGHRS, YFSETQ. The full variable domain, with the rest looked up from reference TRBV5-1 and TRBJ1-4, is KAGVTQTPRYLIKTRGQQVTLSCSPISGHRSVSWYQQTPGQGLQFLFEYFSETQRNKGNFPGRFSGRQFSNSRSEMNVSTLELGDSALYLCASSSDPGWGEKLFFGSGTQLSVL.

The chain employs TRBV7-2 and TRBJ2-1; TRBD2 is a possible D gene (6 bases). CDR1 is SGHTA, CDR2 FQGNSA, per germline. The V and J ends lost 4 bases and 10 bases respectively, with 14 bases between them. The CDR3 covers 13 residues. The CDR3 sequence is CASSSSRGNEQFF. The CDR3 coding sequence is TGTGCCAGCAGCTCCTCCCGGGGGAACGAGCAGTTCTTC. Full variable domain (rest looked up from reference TRBV7-2 and TRBJ2-1): GAGVSQSPSNKVTEKGKDVELRCDPISGHTALYWYRQSLGQGLEFLIYFQGNSAPDKSGLPSDRFSAERTGGSVSTLTIQRTQQEDSAVYLCASSSSRGNEQFFGPGTRLTVL.

V and J are TRBV20-1 and TRBJ1-1; possibly TRBD1 for D (6 bases). This CDR3 has 11 residues. Trimming shortened V by 3 bases and J by 9 bases, and 11 bases separated the two germline ends. Germline values: CDR1 DFQATT, CDR2 SNEGSKA (reference sequence). The CDR3: CSASKGGKAFF. The CDR3 DNA reads TGCAGTGCTAGTAAGGGGGGAAAAGCTTTCTTT.

The V gene is TRBV6-1, the J gene TRBJ1-4, with D tentatively TRBD1 (6 bases). This CDR3 region has 14 residues. Germline CDR1 MNHNS, CDR2 SASEGT. V lost 9 bases and J lost 0, with 11 bases in between. CDR3 nucleotide sequence: TGTGCCAGTTGGACAGCTGCAACTAATGAAAAACTGTTTTTT. Translating it yields CASWTAATNEKLFF.

The J gene is TRBJ1-3, the V gene TRBV5-1; D remains unclear. CDR1 is SGHRS and CDR2 is YFSETQ in the germline V gene. V dropped 4 bases and J dropped 0 bases, with 11 bases sitting between them. The CDR3 consists of 15 residues. This chain's CDR3 is CASSTGRSSGNTIYF. The CDR3 nucleotides read TGCGCCAGCAGCACTGGACGGTCCTCTGGAAACACCATATATTTT.

This rearrangement joins TRBV6-1 to TRBJ2-1, with TRBD1 matching over 9 bases. This CDR3 spans 15 amino acids. V was pared by 4 bases and J by 5 bases, with 6 bases of the junction left unmatched. In germline, CDR1 is MNHNS, CDR2 SASEGT. The CDR3 DNA reads as TGTGCCAGCAGTGGGACAGGGGCGTGGGACAATGAGCAGTTCTTC. Residues: CASSGTGAWDNEQFF.

This clone was counted a single time. V is TRBV7-9 and J is TRBJ2-2, with 7 bases lining up with TRBD2. J was trimmed by 2 bases and V by 3 bases; bases with no gene match: 9. Germline V gives CDR1 SEHNR, CDR2 FQNEAQ (reference sequence). CDR3 length equals 17 residues. This CDR3 reads CASSFRSRERNTGELFF. CDR3 sequence (DNA): TGTGCCAGCAGCTTTAGATCGCGGGAGCGTAACACCGGGGAGCTGTTTTTT.

The rearrangement links TRBV28 to TRBJ2-7, with 8 bases aligning to TRBD1. The CDR3 covers 14 residues. The trim removed 5 bases at V and 3 bases at J, leaving 6 bases unmatched. Germline lookup yields CDR1 MDHEN and CDR2 SYDVKM. DNA for the CDR3: TGTGCCAGCAGTGTGACAGGGGTAGACTACGAGCAGTACTTC. Its protein product is CASSVTGVDYEQYF.

V is TRBV7-9 and J is TRBJ2-7; 7 positions agree with TRBD1. Germline V CDR1 and CDR2: SEHNR, FQNEAQ (reference sequence). The CDR3 runs to 16 residues. V was pared by 5 bases and J by 0 bases, with 10 bases of the junction left unmatched. The CDR3 DNA reads TGTGCCAGCAGCCCATTAGACAGGGCCATCTCCTACGAGCAGTACTTC. This sequence encodes CASSPLDRAISYEQYF.

V and J are TRBV19 and TRBJ2-5; D is ambiguous. V was clipped by 2 bases and J by 4 bases, with 5 bases between them. CDR1 LNHDA and CDR2 SQIVND come from the germline V gene (reference sequence). The CDR3 contains 12 residues. The CDR3 DNA reads as TGTGCCAGTAGTATAAGGCGAGAGACCCAGTACTTC. Translation: CASSIRRETQYF.

The chain joins TRBV2 to TRBJ2-7; 7 nucleotides agree with TRBD1. The CDR3 runs 14 residues. Germline V CDR1 and CDR2: SNHLY, FYNNEI. V shed 5 bases and J 6 bases; nucleotides not matched to a gene: 10. The CDR3 DNA reads as TGTGCCAGCAGTATTGCTGAGACAGGGACCGAGCAGTACTTC. Protein sequence: CASSIAETGTEQYF.

The V gene is TRBV6-5, the J gene TRBJ1-1; D gene unclear. Trimming stripped 5 bases from V and 1 base from J, with 8 bases between. The V gene's germline CDR1 is MNHEY and CDR2 SVGAGI. The CDR3 has 13 residues. The CDR3 loop is CASSDLGNTEAFF. CDR3 nucleotides: TGTGCCAGCAGTGACTTGGGGAACACTGAAGCTTTCTTT.

The J gene is TRBJ1-1, the V gene TRBV2; the D gene is possibly TRBD1 (5 bases). The germline V gene encodes CDR1 SNHLY and CDR2 FYNNEI. Trimming shortened V by 6 bases and J by 8 bases, and 16 bases separated the two germline ends. The CDR3 covers 13 residues. The CDR3 region is CASSYRRDGEAFF. The CDR3 DNA reads as TGTGCCAGCAGCTACAGGCGGGATGGAGAAGCTTTCTTT.

This clone was counted only a few times. The genes are TRBV5-6 and TRBJ2-5; no reliable D call. The CDR3 has 13 amino acids. Germline V gene data show CDR1 as SGHDT and CDR2 as YYEEEE. V gave up 2 bases and J gave up 2 bases, with 7 bases separating them. The CDR3 DNA follows: TGTGCCAGCAGCTTTCTGGGGCAAGAGACCCAGTACTTC. Translated, it gives CASSFLGQETQYF.

The CDR3 nucleotides are TGTGCCAGCAGTGCCGGACTAGCGGGAGTCTACGAGCAGTACTTC. Protein sequence: CASSAGLAGVYEQYF. The chain joins TRBV6-4 to TRBJ2-7, with 13 nucleotides matching TRBD2. V lost 4 bases and J lost 3; bases outside the gene matches: 3. This CDR3 contains 15 residues. Germline CDR1 MRHNA, CDR2 SNTAGT.